This is a list of T cell receptor beta chains from one sample in a study of T cell responses to AZD1222 COVID-19 vaccine. Profiling relied on immunoSEQ multiplex PCR, and the TCRdb table lists in-frame clones only, not all of them. The profile shows some 190,000 clones, around 94% of them singletons. The source material was peripheral blood, sampled 28 days after the second dose of the MenACWY control vaccine. The receptors originated from an adult who received the MenACWY meningococcal vaccine as a control. CDR3s include the opening cysteine and the closing phenylalanine or tryptophan. Each record gives: V gene, J gene, clone size, D gene, CDR3 DNA, CDR3 protein. The D gene is left open where the match is weak. Where a row states a size, it is once, few, many or the class of an expanded clone; other rows omit it.

>TRBV6-2/TRBV6-3|TRBJ2-2|-|TRBD1
TGTGCCAGCAGTTACCCCCCCAGGGACAGTGGCACCGGGGAGCTGTTTTTT
CASSYPPRDSGTGELFF
>TRBV7-2|TRBJ2-7|-|-
TGTGCCAGCAGCTTAGCGCCGGCAGGGGTCCCCTACGAGCAGTACTTC
CASSLAPAGVPYEQYF
>TRBV10-3|TRBJ2-2|-|TRBD1
TGTGCCATCAGTGAGAGGGGACAGGGGACAAGCACCGGGGAGCTGTTTTTT
CAISERGQGTSTGELFF
>TRBV9|TRBJ2-5|-|-
TGTGCCAGCAGCCCGGGACCGTTAGAGACCCAGTACTTC
CASSPGPLETQYF
>TRBV28|TRBJ2-3|-|-
TGTGCCAGCAGTTTTCGGCCCACAAATACGCAGTATTTT
CASSFRPTNTQYF
>TRBV15|TRBJ1-5|-|-
TGTGCCACCAGCAGAGATATGACCGGGGAGAGCAATCAGCCCCAGCATTTT
CATSRDMTGESNQPQHF
>TRBV29-1|TRBJ2-3|-|TRBD1
TGCAGCTCTGGGACAGCTTACACAGATACGCAGTATTTT
CSSGTAYTDTQYF
>TRBV2|TRBJ2-1|-|TRBD2
TGTGCCAGCAGTGTTCCCTACGCTAGCGGGGGGTGGGACAATGAGCAGTTCTTC
CASSVPYASGGWDNEQFF
>TRBV5-1|TRBJ2-3|-|-
TGCGCCAGCAGCCGGGGGGCGACTCCAGATACGCAGTATTTT
CASSRGATPDTQYF
>TRBV5-4|TRBJ2-5|-|-
TGTGCCAGCAGCGGGAGAGAGACCCAGTACTTC
CASSGRETQYF
>TRBV12-5|TRBJ2-3|-|-
TGTGCTAGTGGATCACAGGGAGGGGTAGGCACAGATACGCAGTATTTT
CASGSQGGVGTDTQYF
>TRBV30|TRBJ2-7|-|-
TGTGCCTGGAGTGTATCCGGCTACGAGCAGTACTTC
CAWSVSGYEQYF
>TRBV19|TRBJ1-1|-|-
TGTGCCAGTAGTATCTTGCTGGGCCAGGGTACTGAAGCTTTCTTT
CASSILLGQGTEAFF
>TRBV29-1|TRBJ2-5|-|-
TGCAGCGTTGAGCCGACAGGGGAGGGAGAGACCCAGTACTTC
CSVEPTGEGETQYF
>TRBV2|TRBJ2-2|-|TRBD1
TGTGCCAGGACAGGGCCCCAAGCGAACACCGGGGAGCTGTTTTTT
CARTGPQANTGELFF
>TRBV9|TRBJ2-1|-|TRBD2
TGTGCCAGCAGCGTAGAAGCGGGGAACAATGAGCAGTTCTTC
CASSVEAGNNEQFF
>TRBV7-2|TRBJ1-5|-|-
TGTGCCAGCAGCTTAGTCGTGGGGGTTAATCAGCCCCAGCATTTT
CASSLVVGVNQPQHF
>TRBV5-6|TRBJ2-1|-|-
TGTGCCAGCAGCTTGCCAGCGGACAATGAGCAGTTCTTC
CASSLPADNEQFF
>TRBV4-3|TRBJ2-1|-|TRBD1
TGCGCCAGCAGCCAAGAAGAAGGGACAGGGGTACCGAATGAGCAGTTCTTC
CASSQEEGTGVPNEQFF
>TRBV27|TRBJ2-7|-|-
TGTGCCAGCAGTCCGGCAGAGCCCTACGAGCAGTACTTC
CASSPAEPYEQYF
>TRBV6-6|TRBJ2-6|-|-
TGTGCCAGCAGTTACCTATGGGCCAACGTCCTGACTTTC
CASSYLWANVLTF
>TRBV19|TRBJ1-5|once|-
TGTGCCAGTATCGGGGGACCGGAGGTCAATCAGCCCCAGCATTTT
CASIGGPEVNQPQHF
>TRBV9|TRBJ1-3|-|-
TGTGCCAGCAGCGTAGGACAGTATGGGGGAAACACCATATATTTT
CASSVGQYGGNTIYF
>TRBV9|TRBJ2-7|-|TRBD2
TGTGCCAGCAGCGTCGGCGGGGGGACCTACGAGCAGTACTTC
CASSVGGGTYEQYF
>TRBV5-1|TRBJ1-1|-|-
TGCGCCAGCAGCTATCAAGGGGGGCGGCTGAACACTGAAGCTTTCTTT
CASSYQGGRLNTEAFF
>TRBV6-1|TRBJ1-1|-|TRBD1
TGTGCCAGCAGTGAAGGAGGACAGGGGTTTACTGAAGCTTTCTTT
CASSEGGQGFTEAFF
>TRBV4-1|TRBJ2-2|-|TRBD1
TGCGCCAGCACGGGGACAGGGACCACCGGGGAGCTGTTTTTT
CASTGTGTTGELFF
>TRBV11-2|TRBJ2-3|-|TRBD2
TGTGCCAGCAGCTTAAGGGACTATAAAGATACGCAGTATTTT
CASSLRDYKDTQYF
>TRBV5-1|TRBJ1-5|-|TRBD1
TGCGCCAGCAGCATATCAGGACAGGGAGGAAATCAGCCCCAGCATTTT
CASSISGQGGNQPQHF
>TRBV6-1|TRBJ2-3|-|-
TGTGCCAGCAGTGAACGGCGGGATAGGGATACGCAGTATTTT
CASSERRDRDTQYF
>TRBV7-2|TRBJ1-6|-|-
TGTGCCAGCAGCTTACGTCAGCCTTATCCGAGCTCCTATAATTCACCCCTCCACTTT
CASSLRQPYPSSYNSPLHF
>TRBV6-5|TRBJ1-1|-|-
TGTGCCAGCAGTCCCGGGACTGAAGCTTTCTTT
CASSPGTEAFF